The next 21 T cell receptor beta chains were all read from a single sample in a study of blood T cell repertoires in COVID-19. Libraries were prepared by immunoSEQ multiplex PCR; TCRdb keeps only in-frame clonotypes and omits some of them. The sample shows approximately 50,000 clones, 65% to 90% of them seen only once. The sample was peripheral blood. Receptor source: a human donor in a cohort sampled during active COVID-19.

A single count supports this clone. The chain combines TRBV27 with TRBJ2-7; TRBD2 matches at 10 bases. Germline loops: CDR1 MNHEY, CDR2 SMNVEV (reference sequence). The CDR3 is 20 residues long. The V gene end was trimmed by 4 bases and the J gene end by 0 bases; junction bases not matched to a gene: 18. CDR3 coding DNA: TGTGCCAGCAGTTCGTCTCCAGGTCTAGCGGGAGTATGGAGCTCCTACGAGCAGTACTTC. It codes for CASSSSPGLAGVWSSYEQYF.

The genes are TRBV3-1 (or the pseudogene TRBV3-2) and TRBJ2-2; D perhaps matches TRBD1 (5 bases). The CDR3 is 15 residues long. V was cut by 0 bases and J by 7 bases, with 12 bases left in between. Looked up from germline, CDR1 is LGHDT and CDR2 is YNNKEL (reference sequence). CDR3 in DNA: TGTGCCAGCAGCCAAGATTGGCAGGGCAGCGGGGAGCTGTTTTTT. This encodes CASSQDWQGSGELFF.

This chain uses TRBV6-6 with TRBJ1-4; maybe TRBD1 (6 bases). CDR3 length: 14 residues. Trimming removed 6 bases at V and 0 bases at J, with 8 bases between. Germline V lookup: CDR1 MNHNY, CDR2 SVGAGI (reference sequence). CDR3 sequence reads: CASSRTATNEKLFF. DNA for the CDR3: TGTGCCAGCAGCAGGACAGCAACTAATGAAAAACTGTTTTTT.

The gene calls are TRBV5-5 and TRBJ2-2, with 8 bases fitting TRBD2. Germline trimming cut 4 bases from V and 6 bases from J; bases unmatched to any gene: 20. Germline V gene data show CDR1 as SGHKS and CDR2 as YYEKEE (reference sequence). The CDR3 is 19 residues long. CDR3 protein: CASSGSAGAGVRVSGELFF. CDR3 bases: TGTGCCAGCAGCGGGTCCGCGGGAGCGGGAGTAAGGGTATCCGGGGAGCTGTTTTTT.

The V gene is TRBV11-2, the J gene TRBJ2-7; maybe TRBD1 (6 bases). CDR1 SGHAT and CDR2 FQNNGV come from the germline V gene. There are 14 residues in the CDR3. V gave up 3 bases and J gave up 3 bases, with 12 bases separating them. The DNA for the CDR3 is TGTGCCAGCAGCTTGGGGGCCGCCGGCTACGAGCAGTACTTC. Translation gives CASSLGAAGYEQYF.

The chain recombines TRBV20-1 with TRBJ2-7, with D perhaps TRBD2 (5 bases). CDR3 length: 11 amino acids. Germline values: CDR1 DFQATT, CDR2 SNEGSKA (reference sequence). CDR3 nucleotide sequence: TGCAGGGTTAACAGCGGCCACGAGCAGTACTTC. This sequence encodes CRVNSGHEQYF.

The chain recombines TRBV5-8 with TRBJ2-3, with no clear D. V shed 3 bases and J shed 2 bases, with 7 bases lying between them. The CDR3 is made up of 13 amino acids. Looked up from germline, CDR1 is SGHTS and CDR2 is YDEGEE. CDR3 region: CASSSTLTDTQYF. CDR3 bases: TGTGCCAGCAGCTCTACCCTCACAGATACGCAGTATTTT.

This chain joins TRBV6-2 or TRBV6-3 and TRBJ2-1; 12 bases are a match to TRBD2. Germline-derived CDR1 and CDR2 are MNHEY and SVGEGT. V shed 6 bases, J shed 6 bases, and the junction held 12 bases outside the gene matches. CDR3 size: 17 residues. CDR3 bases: TGTGCCAGCAGACCTTTTCTAGCGGGAGGGCGGGGCAATGAGCAGTTCTTC. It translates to CASRPFLAGGRGNEQFF.

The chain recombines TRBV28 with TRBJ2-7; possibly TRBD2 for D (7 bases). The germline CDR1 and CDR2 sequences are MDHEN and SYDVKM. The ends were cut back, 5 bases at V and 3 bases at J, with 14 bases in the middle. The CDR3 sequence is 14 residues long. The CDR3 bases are TGTGCCAGCAGTAGAGGGGGAGGGAACTACGAGCAGTACTTC. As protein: CASSRGGGNYEQYF. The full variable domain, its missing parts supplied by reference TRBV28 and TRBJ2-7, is DVKVTQSSRYLVKRTGEKVFLECVQDMDHENMFWYRQDPGLGLRLIYFSYDVKMKEKGDIPEGYSVSREKKERFSLILESASTNQTSMYLCASSRGGGNYEQYFGPGTRLTVT.

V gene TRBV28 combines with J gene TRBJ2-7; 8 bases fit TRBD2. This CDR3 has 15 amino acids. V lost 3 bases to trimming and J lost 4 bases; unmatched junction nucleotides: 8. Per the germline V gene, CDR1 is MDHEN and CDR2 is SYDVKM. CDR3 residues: CASSFHYTGGYEQYF. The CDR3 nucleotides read TGTGCCAGCAGTTTCCATTACACGGGAGGGTACGAGCAGTACTTC.

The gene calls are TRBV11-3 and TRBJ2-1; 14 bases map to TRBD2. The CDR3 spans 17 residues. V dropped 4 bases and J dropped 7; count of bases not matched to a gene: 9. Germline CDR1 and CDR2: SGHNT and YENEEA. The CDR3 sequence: CASSSRRLAGGPNEQFF. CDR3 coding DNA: TGTGCCAGCAGCTCTCGAAGACTAGCGGGAGGGCCGAATGAGCAGTTCTTC.

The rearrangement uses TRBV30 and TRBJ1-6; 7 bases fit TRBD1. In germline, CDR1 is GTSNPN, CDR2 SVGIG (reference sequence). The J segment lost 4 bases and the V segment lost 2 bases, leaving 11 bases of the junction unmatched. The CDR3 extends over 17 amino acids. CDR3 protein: CAWSTTGLVGYNSPLHF. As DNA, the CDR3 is TGTGCCTGGAGTACGACAGGGTTGGTGGGTTATAATTCACCCCTCCACTTT.

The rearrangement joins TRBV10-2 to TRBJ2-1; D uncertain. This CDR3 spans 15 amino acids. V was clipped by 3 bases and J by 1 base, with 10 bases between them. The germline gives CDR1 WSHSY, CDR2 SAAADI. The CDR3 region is CASSEGWRSYNEQFF. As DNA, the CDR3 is TGCGCCAGCAGTGAAGGTTGGCGGTCCTACAATGAGCAGTTCTTC.

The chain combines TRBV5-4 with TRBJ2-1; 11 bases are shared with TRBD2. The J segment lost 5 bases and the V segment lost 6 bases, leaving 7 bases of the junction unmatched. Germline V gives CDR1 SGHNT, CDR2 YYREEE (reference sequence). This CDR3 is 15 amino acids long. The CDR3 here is CASKGASGRNNEQFF. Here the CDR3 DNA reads TGTGCCAGCAAAGGGGCTAGCGGGAGGAACAATGAGCAGTTCTTC.

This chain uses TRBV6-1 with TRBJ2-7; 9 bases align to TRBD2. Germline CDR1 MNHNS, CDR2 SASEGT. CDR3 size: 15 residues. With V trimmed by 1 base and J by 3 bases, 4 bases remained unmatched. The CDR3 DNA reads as TGTGCCAGCAGTGAAGGACTAGCGGAGTTCTACGAGCAGTACTTC. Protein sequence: CASSEGLAEFYEQYF.

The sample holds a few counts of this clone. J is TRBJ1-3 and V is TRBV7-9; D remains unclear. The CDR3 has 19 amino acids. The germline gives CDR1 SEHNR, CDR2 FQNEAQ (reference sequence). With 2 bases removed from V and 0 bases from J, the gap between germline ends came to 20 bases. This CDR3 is CASSLRHPSLSDSGNTIYF. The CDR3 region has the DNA TGTGCCAGCAGCTTAAGACACCCATCCCTCTCAGACTCTGGAAACACCATATATTTT. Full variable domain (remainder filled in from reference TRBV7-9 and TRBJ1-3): DTGVSQNPRHKITKRGQNVTFRCDPISEHNRLYWYRQTLGQGPEFLTYFQNEAQLEKSRLLSDRFSAERPKGSFSTLEIQRTEQGDSAMYLCASSLRHPSLSDSGNTIYFGEGSWLTVV.

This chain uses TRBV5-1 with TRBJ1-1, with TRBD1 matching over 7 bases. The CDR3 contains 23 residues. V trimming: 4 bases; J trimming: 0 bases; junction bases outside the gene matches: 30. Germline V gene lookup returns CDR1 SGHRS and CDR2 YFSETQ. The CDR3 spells CASSGPRDSRIHSSPFLNTEAFF. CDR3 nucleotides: TGCGCCAGCAGCGGACCCCGGGACAGTCGTATCCATTCCTCCCCCTTTCTGAACACTGAAGCTTTCTTT.

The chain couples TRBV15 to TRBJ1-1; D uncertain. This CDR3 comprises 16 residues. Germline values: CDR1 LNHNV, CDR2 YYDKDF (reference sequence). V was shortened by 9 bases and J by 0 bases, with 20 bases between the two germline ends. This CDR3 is CATVDWAGSLNTEAFF. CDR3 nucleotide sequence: TGTGCCACAGTGGATTGGGCGGGCTCATTGAACACTGAAGCTTTCTTT.

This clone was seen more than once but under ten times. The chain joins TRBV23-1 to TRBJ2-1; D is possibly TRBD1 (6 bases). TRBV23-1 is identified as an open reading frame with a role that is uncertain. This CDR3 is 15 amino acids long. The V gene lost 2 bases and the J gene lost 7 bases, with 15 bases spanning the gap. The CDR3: CASSQPRTAVNEQFF. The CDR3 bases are TGCGCCAGCAGTCAACCCCGGACAGCCGTGAATGAGCAGTTCTTC.

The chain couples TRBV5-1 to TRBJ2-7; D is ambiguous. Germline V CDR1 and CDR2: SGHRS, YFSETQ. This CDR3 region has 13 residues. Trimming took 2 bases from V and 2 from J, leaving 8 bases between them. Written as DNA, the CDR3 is TGCGCCAGCAGCTTAGAGACTGCCTACGAGCAGTACTTC. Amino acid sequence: CASSLETAYEQYF.

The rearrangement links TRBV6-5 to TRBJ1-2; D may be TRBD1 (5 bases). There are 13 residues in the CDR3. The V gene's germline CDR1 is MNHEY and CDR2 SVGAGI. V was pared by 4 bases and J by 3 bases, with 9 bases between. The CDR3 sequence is CASSLGPYYGYTF. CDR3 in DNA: TGTGCCAGCAGTTTGGGGCCCTACTATGGCTACACCTTC.